This TCR beta chain is drawn from a study of T cell repertoires in cytomegalovirus infection. Background on the study: CMV infection together with matching HLA type was indicated by public TCR beta signatures.

V lost 4 bases and J 1 base, leaving 23 bases between the germline ends. Germline assignment: CDR1 MNHEY and CDR2 SVGAGI. The CDR3 spans 18 residues. Whole-study findings and limits: Clonotype analysis showed dominance of the ex vivo response by HLA-C-restricted CMV-specific TCR beta clonotypes.

Concerning this clonotype: The antigen remains undetermined.

Each CDR3 protein gets one entry after TCRdb re-called the reads with MiXCR. The sample gives over 150,000 distinct CDR3 sequences, about a sixth of which show up once; almost 25% is in the top ten. The receptor was derived from a human donor in good health (CMV status not recorded). Some clones in this sample may be carry-over from other donors' samples. The chain carries TRBV6-5 and TRBJ2-7, with D possibly matching TRBD1 (6 bases). What was sequenced was CD8+ T cells from PBMCs. The CDR3 reads CASSSLIQGSEISYEQYF. The CDR3 DNA reads TGTGCCAGCAGTTCCCTAATCCAGGGGTCCGAAATTTCCTACGAGCAGTACTTC.